The rows below give T cell receptor beta chains drawn from one sample of a study of cytomegalovirus exposure and HLA in healthy donors. Using immunoSEQ multiplex PCR, the repertoire was profiled, and TCRdb retains in-frame clones only, with some absent. The sample includes approximately 280,000 clones, roughly 88% of them seen just once. The specimen sequenced was PBMCs. All receptors come from a woman between 18 and 30 years old in good health and CMV-seronegative. CDR3s include the opening cysteine and the closing phenylalanine or tryptophan. A D gene is named only where the DNA matches it firmly. Size values are once, few and many counts, or a class for expanded clones, and some rows have none.

size,D,V,J,CDR3,DNA
few,.,TRBV11-2,TRBJ2-7,CASSFSDSYEQYF,TGTGCCAGCAGCTTCTCAGACTCCTACGAGCAGTACTTC
.,TRBD1,TRBV4-3,TRBJ2-5,CASSQGTGGRETQYF,TGCGCCAGCAGCCAAGGGACAGGGGGCAGGGAGACCCAGTACTTC
.,TRBD1,TRBV6-1,TRBJ2-7,CASSSGQGNPEQYF,TGTGCCAGCAGTTCGGGACAGGGTAACCCCGAGCAGTACTTC
once,.,TRBV2,TRBJ1-4,CASSGLTVVKGEKLFF,TGTGCCAGCAGTGGCCTGACAGTCGTAAAGGGTGAAAAACTGTTTTTT
few,TRBD2,TRBV2,TRBJ2-1,CASSSTSGGYNEQFF,TGTGCCAGCAGCTCTACTAGCGGGGGTTACAATGAGCAGTTCTTC
.,.,TRBV5-6,TRBJ2-7,CASTQARGGYEQYF,TGTGCCAGCACCCAAGCAAGGGGCGGCTACGAGCAGTACTTC
once,TRBD1,TRBV7-6,TRBJ1-6,CASRKTLIPGQGENSPLHF,TGTGCCAGCAGAAAAACCCTCATCCCGGGACAGGGGGAGAATTCACCCCTCCACTTT
once,TRBD1,TRBV19,TRBJ2-7,CASSIGQGASYEQYF,TGTGCCAGTAGTATAGGACAGGGGGCTTCCTACGAGCAGTACTTC
.,.,TRBV7-9,TRBJ2-7,CASSPRWGHEQYF,TGTGCCAGCAGCCCGAGGTGGGGCCACGAGCAGTACTTC
.,.,TRBV6-7,TRBJ2-5,CASTLGFCGRETQYF,TGTGCCAGCACCCTGGGGTTTTGCGGGCGAGAGACCCAGTACTTC
few,.,TRBV4-1,TRBJ2-7,CASSQEGSGEQYF,TGCGCCAGCAGCCAAGAGGGGTCGGGGGAGCAGTACTTC
.,.,TRBV5-1,TRBJ2-1,CASSLEPPYNEQFF,TGCGCCAGCAGCTTGGAGCCTCCCTACAATGAGCAGTTCTTC
few,TRBD2,TRBV7-3,TRBJ2-2,CASSSRAGANTGELFF,TGTGCCAGCAGCTCAAGAGCGGGGGCGAACACCGGGGAGCTGTTTTTT
.,TRBD2,TRBV9,TRBJ2-3,CASSAGTSGGPRDTQYF,TGTGCCAGCAGCGCCGGGACTAGCGGGGGTCCAAGGGATACGCAGTATTTT
.,TRBD2,TRBV6-4,TRBJ2-5,CASRVAGDEGKETQYF,TGTGCCAGCAGGGTAGCGGGAGATGAAGGGAAAGAGACCCAGTACTTC
.,.,TRBV7-9,TRBJ2-2,CASSLRQDTGELFF,TGTGCCAGCAGCTTACGTCAGGATACCGGGGAGCTGTTTTTT
once,TRBD1,TRBV18,TRBJ2-3,CASSPWGRDRTPDTQYF,TGTGCCAGCTCACCCTGGGGTAGGGACAGAACGCCAGATACGCAGTATTTT
.,TRBD2,TRBV9,TRBJ2-2,CASSGVREATGELFF,TGTGCCAGCAGCGGGGTGCGGGAGGCCACCGGGGAGCTGTTTTTT
.,.,TRBV27,TRBJ1-1,CASSFVHRTEAFF,TGTGCCAGCAGTTTCGTACACCGCACTGAAGCTTTCTTT
.,.,TRBV5-4,TRBJ1-2,CASSANGGRNYGYTF,TGTGCCAGCAGCGCCAACGGGGGGCGAAACTATGGCTACACCTTC
.,.,TRBV7-9,TRBJ1-2,CASSSPPRGSNYGYTF,TGTGCCAGCAGCTCGCCCCCCAGGGGTTCTAACTATGGCTACACCTTC
.,.,TRBV4-1,TRBJ2-7,CASSQSTGAYEQYF,TGCGCCAGCAGCCAATCCACAGGTGCCTACGAGCAGTACTTC
once,.,TRBV12-5,TRBJ2-5,CASGLDWGKTQYF,TGTGCTAGTGGTTTGGACTGGGGCAAGACCCAGTACTTC
.,TRBD2,TRBV7-9,TRBJ2-7,CASSSGGVGSSYEQYF,TGTGCCAGCAGCTCGGGGGGGGTCGGGAGCTCCTACGAGCAGTACTTC
.,.,TRBV4-1,TRBJ2-1,CASSQPLAGSSYNEQFF,TGCGCCAGCAGCCAACCTCTGGCTGGGAGCTCCTACAATGAGCAGTTCTTC
once,TRBD1,TRBV15,TRBJ2-2,CATSRPRGGQGVNGELFF,TGTGCCACCAGCAGGCCCCGCGGGGGACAGGGGGTTAATGGGGAGCTGTTTTTT
.,.,TRBV29-1,TRBJ1-1,CSVKPQAFNTEAFF,TGCAGCGTGAAGCCCCAGGCTTTTAACACTGAAGCTTTCTTT
few,.,TRBV10-2,TRBJ2-7,CASRRELRYEQYF,TGCGCCAGCAGAAGGGAGCTGCGCTACGAGCAGTACTTC